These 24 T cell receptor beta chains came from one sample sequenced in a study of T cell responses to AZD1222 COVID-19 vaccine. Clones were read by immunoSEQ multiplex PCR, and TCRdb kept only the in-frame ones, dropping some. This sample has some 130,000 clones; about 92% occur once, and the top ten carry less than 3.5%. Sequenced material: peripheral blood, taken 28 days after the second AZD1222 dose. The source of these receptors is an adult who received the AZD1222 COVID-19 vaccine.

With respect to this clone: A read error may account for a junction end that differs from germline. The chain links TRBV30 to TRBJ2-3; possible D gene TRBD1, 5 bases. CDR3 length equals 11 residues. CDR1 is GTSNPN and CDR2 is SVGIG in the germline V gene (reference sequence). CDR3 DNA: TGTGCCTGGAGTTCCACAGGTACGCAGTATTTT. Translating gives CAWSSTGTQYF.

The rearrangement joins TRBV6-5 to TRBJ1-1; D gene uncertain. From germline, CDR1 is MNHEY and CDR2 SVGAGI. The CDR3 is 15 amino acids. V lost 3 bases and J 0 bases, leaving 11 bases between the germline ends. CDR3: CASSYFGRMNTEAFF. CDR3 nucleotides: TGTGCCAGCAGTTATTTCGGACGCATGAACACTGAAGCTTTCTTT.

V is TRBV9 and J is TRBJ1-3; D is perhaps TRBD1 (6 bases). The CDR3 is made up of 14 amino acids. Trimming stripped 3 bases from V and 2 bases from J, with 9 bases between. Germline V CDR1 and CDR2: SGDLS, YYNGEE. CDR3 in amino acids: CASSAGTPGNTIYF. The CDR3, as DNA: TGTGCCAGCAGCGCAGGGACACCTGGAAACACCATATATTTT.

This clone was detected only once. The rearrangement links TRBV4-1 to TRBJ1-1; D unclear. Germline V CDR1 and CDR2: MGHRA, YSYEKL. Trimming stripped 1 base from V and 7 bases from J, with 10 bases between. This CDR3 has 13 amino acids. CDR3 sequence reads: CASSQVTTGEAFF. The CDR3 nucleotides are TGCGCCAGCAGCCAAGTTACGACCGGTGAAGCTTTCTTT.

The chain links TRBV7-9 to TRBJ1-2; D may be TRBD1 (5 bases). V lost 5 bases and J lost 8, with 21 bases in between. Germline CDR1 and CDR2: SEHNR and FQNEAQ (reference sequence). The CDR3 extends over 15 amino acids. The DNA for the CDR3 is TGTGCCAGCAGCCCACAATGGCAGGGAATGAGGGGCTACACCTTC. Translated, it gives CASSPQWQGMRGYTF.

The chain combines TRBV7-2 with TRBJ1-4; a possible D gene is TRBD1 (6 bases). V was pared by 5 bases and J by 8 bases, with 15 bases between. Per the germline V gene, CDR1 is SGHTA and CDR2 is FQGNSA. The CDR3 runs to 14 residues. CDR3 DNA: TGTGCCAGCAGCCCGACGGGGGGCGGGGAAAAACTGTTTTTT. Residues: CASSPTGGGEKLFF. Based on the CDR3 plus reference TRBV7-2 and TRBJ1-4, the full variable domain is GAGVSQSPSNKVTEKGKDVELRCDPISGHTALYWYRQSLGQGLEFLIYFQGNSAPDKSGLPSDRFSAERTGGSVSTLTIQRTQQEDSAVYLCASSPTGGGEKLFFGSGTQLSVL.

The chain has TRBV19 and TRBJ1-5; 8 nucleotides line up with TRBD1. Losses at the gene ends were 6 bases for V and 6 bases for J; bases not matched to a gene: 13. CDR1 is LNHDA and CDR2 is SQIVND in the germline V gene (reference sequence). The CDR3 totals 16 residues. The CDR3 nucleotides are TGTGCCAGTAGCCCTTTTGCAGGGGGCCGAGGTCAGCCCCAGCATTTT. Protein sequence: CASSPFAGGRGQPQHF.

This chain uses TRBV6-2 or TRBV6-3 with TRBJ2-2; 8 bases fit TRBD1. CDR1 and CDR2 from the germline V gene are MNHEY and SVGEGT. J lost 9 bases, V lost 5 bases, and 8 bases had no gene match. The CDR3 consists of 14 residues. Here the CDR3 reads CASSTRTGSRELFF. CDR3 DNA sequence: TGTGCCAGCAGTACCCGGACAGGGTCAAGGGAGCTGTTTTTT.

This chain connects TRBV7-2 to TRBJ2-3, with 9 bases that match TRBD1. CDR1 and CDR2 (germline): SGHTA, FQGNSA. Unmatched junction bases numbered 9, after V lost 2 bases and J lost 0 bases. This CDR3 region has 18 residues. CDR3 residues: CASSLRGQGTASTDTQYF. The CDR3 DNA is TGTGCCAGCAGCTTAAGGGGACAGGGAACCGCTAGCACAGATACGCAGTATTTT.

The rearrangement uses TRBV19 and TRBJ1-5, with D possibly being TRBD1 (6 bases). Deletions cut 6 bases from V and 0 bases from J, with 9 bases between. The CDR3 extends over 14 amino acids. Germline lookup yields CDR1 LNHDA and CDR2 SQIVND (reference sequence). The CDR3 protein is CASSYRVSNQPQHF. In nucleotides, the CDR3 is TGTGCCAGTAGCTACAGGGTTAGCAATCAGCCCCAGCATTTT.

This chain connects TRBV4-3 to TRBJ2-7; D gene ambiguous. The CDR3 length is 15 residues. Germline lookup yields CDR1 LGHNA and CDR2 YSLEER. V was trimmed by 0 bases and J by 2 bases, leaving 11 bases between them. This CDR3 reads CASSQDLGPPYEQYF. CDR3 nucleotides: TGCGCCAGCAGCCAAGATCTCGGGCCCCCCTACGAGCAGTACTTC.

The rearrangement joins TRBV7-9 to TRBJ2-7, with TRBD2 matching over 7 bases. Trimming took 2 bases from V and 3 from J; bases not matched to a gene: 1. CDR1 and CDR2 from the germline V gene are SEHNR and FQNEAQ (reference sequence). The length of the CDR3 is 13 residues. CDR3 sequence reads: CASSLRDYYEQYF. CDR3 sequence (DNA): TGTGCCAGCAGCTTAAGGGACTACTACGAGCAGTACTTC.

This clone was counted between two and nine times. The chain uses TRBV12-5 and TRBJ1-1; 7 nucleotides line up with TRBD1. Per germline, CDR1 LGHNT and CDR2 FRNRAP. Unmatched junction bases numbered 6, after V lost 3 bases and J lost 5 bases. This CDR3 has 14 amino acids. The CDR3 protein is CASGFGTAGTEAFF. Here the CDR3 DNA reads TGTGCTAGTGGTTTTGGGACAGCCGGGACTGAAGCTTTCTTT.

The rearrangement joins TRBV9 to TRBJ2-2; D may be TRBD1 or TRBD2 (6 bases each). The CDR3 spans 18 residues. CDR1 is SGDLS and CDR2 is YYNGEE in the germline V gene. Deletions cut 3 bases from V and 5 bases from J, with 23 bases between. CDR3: CASSDAPEGGPGTGELFF. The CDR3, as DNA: TGTGCCAGCAGCGACGCACCGGAGGGGGGTCCGGGGACCGGGGAGCTGTTTTTT.

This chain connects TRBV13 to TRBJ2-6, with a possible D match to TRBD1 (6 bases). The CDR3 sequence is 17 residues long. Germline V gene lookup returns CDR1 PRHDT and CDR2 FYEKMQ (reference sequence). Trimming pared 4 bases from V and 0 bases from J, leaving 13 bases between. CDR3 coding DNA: TGTGCCAGCAGCTCCAGGGGTACCCACTCTGGGGCCAACGTCCTGACTTTC. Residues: CASSSRGTHSGANVLTF. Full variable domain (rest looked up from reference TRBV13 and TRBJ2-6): AAGVIQSPRHLIKEKRETATLKCYPIPRHDTVYWYQQGPGQDPQFLISFYEKMQSDKGSIPDRFSAQQFSDYHSELNMSSLELGDSALYFCASSSRGTHSGANVLTFGAGSRLTVL.

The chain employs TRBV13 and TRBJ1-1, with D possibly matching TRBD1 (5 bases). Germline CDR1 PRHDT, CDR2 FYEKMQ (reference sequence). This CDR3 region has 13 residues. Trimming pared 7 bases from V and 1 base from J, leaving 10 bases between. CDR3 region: CASTRQKNTEAFF. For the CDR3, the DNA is TGTGCCAGCACCAGACAGAAGAACACTGAAGCTTTCTTT.

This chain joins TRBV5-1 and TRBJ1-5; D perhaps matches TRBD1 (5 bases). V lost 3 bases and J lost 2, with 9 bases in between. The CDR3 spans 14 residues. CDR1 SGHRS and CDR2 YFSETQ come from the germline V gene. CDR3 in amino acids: CASSSSGGNQPQHF. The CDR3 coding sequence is TGCGCCAGCAGCTCGTCGGGGGGCAATCAGCCCCAGCATTTT. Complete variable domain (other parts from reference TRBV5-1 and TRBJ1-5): KAGVTQTPRYLIKTRGQQVTLSCSPISGHRSVSWYQQTPGQGLQFLFEYFSETQRNKGNFPGRFSGRQFSNSRSEMNVSTLELGDSALYLCASSSSGGNQPQHFGDGTRLSIL.

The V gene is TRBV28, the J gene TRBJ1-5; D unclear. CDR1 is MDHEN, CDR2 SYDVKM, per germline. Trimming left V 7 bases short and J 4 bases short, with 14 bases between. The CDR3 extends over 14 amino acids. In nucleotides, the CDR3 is TGTGCCAGCACCCCCGGAGGCTCTAATCAGCCCCAGCATTTT. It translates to CASTPGGSNQPQHF.

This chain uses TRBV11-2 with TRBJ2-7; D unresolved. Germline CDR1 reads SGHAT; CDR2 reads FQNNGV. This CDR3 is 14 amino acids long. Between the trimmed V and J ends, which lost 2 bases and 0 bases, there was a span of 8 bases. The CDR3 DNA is TGTGCCAGCAGCTTAAAACAGTTCTCCTACGAGCAGTACTTC. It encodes CASSLKQFSYEQYF. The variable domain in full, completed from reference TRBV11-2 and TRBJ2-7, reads EAGVAQSPRYKIIEKRQSVAFWCNPISGHATLYWYQQILGQGPKLLIQFQNNGVVDDSQLPKDRFSAERLKGVDSTLKIQPAKLEDSAVYLCASSLKQFSYEQYFGPGTRLTVT.

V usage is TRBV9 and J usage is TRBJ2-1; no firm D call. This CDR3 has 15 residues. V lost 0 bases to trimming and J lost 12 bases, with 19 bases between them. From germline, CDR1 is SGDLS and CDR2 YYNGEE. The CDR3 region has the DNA TGTGCCAGCAGCGTAGGATCAAACAATGATTATGGGCAGTTCTTC. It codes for CASSVGSNNDYGQFF. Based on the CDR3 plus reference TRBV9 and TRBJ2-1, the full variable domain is DSGVTQTPKHLITATGQRVTLRCSPRSGDLSVYWYQQSLDQGLQFLIQYYNGEERAKGNILERFSAQQFPDLHSELNLSSLELGDSALYFCASSVGSNNDYGQFFGPGTRLTVL.

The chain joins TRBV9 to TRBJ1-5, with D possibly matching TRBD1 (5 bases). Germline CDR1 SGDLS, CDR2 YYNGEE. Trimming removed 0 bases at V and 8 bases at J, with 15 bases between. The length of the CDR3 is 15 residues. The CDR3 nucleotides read TGTGCCAGCAGCGTAGGTCAGGGTAGTTTCGAGCCCCAGCATTTT. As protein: CASSVGQGSFEPQHF.

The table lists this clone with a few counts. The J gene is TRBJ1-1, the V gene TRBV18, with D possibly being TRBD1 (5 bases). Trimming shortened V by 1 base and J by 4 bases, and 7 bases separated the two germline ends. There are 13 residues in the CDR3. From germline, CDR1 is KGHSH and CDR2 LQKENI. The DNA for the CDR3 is TGTGCCAGCTCACCACGGGGCGGCACTGAAGCTTTCTTT. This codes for CASSPRGGTEAFF.

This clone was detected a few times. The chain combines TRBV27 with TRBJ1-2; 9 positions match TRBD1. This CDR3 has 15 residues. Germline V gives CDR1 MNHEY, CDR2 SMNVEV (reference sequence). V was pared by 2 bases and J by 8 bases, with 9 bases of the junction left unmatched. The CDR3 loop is CASSLKDRGAGGYTF. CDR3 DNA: TGTGCCAGCAGTTTAAAGGACAGGGGTGCGGGAGGCTACACCTTC.

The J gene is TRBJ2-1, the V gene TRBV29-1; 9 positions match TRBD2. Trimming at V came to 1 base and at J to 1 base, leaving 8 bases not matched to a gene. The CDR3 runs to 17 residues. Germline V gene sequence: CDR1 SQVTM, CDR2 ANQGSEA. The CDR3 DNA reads TGCAGCGTTGAAGGTAGCGGGAGTCCTAGATCCTACAATGAGCAGTTCTTC. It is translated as CSVEGSGSPRSYNEQFF.